This TCR beta chain was sequenced during a study of cytomegalovirus exposure and HLA in healthy donors. Findings and caveats of the study: The listing of fewer than 200 TCR beta chains classed them as cytomegalovirus-associated. Researchers reported in a later analysis that a missense DCLRE1C variant was tied to TCR beta V- and J-gene trimming.

Turning to this clone: Antigen specificity is unknown.

Germline CDR1 is PRHDT and CDR2 is FYEKMQ (reference sequence). Trimming pared 1 base from V and 2 bases from J, leaving 14 bases between. This CDR3 comprises 16 residues. A multiplex PCR was run with 60 Vbeta primers and 13 Jbeta primers. In the source study's methods: Approximately 11 million of the about 80 million unique TCR beta chains counted in a later analysis were shared. The table came from immunoSEQ multiplex PCR; TCRdb's copy has only in-frame clones and leaves some out. V and J calls and clone size come straight from that table; D and trimming were deduced from the DNA. Of some 150,000 clones in the sample, more than 65% were seen once.

Sequencing input: PBMCs. The chain couples TRBV13 to TRBJ2-5, with D possibly TRBD2 on 5 matching bases. The source is a male donor in good health and CMV-seronegative. This chain's CDR3 is CASSLVGKERQETQYF. In DNA, the CDR3 is TGTGCCAGCAGCTTAGTCGGAAAGGAGCGGCAAGAGACCCAGTACTTC.